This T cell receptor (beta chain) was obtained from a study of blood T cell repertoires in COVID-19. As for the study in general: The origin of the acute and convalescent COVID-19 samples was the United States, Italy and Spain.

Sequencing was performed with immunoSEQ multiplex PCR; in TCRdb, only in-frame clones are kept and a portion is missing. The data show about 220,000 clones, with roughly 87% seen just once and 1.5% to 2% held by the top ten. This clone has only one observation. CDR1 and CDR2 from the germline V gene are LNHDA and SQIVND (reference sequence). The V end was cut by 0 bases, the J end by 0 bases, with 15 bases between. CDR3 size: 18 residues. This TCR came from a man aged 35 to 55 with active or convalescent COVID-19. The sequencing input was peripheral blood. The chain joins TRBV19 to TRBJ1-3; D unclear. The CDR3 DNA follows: TGTGCCAGTAGTATAGATTCCGTGGGCAGCCGCTCTGGAAACACCATATATTTT. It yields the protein CASSIDSVGSRSGNTIYF.